These 7 T cell receptor beta chains were all obtained from the same sample, sequenced in a study of T cells in Graves' hyperthyroidism and ophthalmopathy. Amplification of TCR beta CDR3 regions used RNA as the template. The TCR CDR3 was amplified in a first-round RT-PCR using the HTBI primer set. TCRdb called the multiplex PCR reads again in MiXCR, with one record for every CDR3 protein. The table includes about 380,000 distinct CDR3 sequences, about 14% detected once. Source material: blood. The receptor set was obtained from a woman aged 60-75 years with Graves' hyperthyroidism.

At least ten counts were recorded for this clonotype. V is TRBV12-3 or TRBV12-4 and J is TRBJ2-2; D uncertain. The CDR3 consists of 11 residues. V was cut by 8 bases and J by 7 bases, with 8 bases left in between. Here the CDR3 DNA reads TGTGCCAGCCTTTCCGGCGGGGAGCTGTTTTTT. It encodes CASLSGGELFF.

In this sample, this clonotype turned up a few times. J is TRBJ2-2 and V is TRBV2; tentative D call: TRBD2 (5 bases). V was clipped by 7 bases and J by 4 bases, with 10 bases between them. The CDR3 covers 13 residues. Germline-derived CDR1 and CDR2 are SNHLY and FYNNEI. CDR3: CASKRGSTGELFF. CDR3 bases: TGTGCCAGCAAAAGAGGGTCCACCGGGGAGCTGTTTTTT.

At least ten counts were recorded for this clonotype. The chain is built from TRBV28 and TRBJ1-6; D ambiguous. Germline V gene data show CDR1 as MDHEN and CDR2 as SYDVKM. The ends were cut back, 2 bases at V and 9 bases at J, with 20 bases in the middle. The CDR3 consists of 17 residues. CDR3 residues: CASSLARRGSLSSPLHF. In nucleotides, the CDR3 is TGTGCCAGCAGTTTAGCTCGAAGAGGGAGCCTTAGTTCACCCCTCCACTTT.

This clonotype was seen many times. The chain combines TRBV18 with TRBJ1-1, with D possibly being TRBD1 (6 bases). The ends were cut back, 3 bases at V and 1 base at J, with 18 bases in the middle. The CDR3 spans 17 residues. Germline lookup yields CDR1 KGHSH and CDR2 LQKENI. The CDR3 nucleotides are TGTGCCAGCTCACCGGCAGGGGCCCTTGTATGGAACACTGAAGCTTTCTTT. This encodes CASSPAGALVWNTEAFF.

Many counts were recorded for this clonotype. The rearrangement uses TRBV12-3 or TRBV12-4 and TRBJ2-1; 8 bases line up with TRBD2. Trimming removed 2 bases from V and 5 bases from J; junction bases left unmatched: 8. The CDR3 runs to 16 residues. In DNA form, the CDR3 reads TGTGCCAGCAGTTTACGGTTCAGCGGGAGCAACAATGAGCAGTTCTTC. Translation: CASSLRFSGSNNEQFF.

This clonotype has only a few counts. This chain links TRBV12-5 with TRBJ1-5; a weak D match, TRBD1 (6 bases). This CDR3 has 12 amino acids. Trimming stripped 7 bases from V and 7 bases from J, with 11 bases between. Germline V gene data show CDR1 as LGHNT and CDR2 as FRNRAP. CDR3 amino acids: CASAGGGQPQHF. DNA for the CDR3: TGTGCTAGTGCTGGGGGCGGACAGCCCCAGCATTTT.

This clonotype was recorded at least ten times. The V gene is TRBV11-3, the J gene TRBJ2-7; D perhaps matches TRBD2 (6 bases). This CDR3 is 13 amino acids long. CDR1 and CDR2 from the germline V gene are SGHNT and YENEEA. With 4 bases removed from V and 1 base from J, the gap between germline ends came to 8 bases. In nucleotides, the CDR3 is TGTGCCAGCAGCTCAGGGAGGTCCTACGAGCAGTACTTC. Its protein product is CASSSGRSYEQYF.